The rows below give T cell receptor beta chains drawn from one sample of a study of T-cell reconstitution after alpha-beta-depleted transplantation in children. TCRdb reprocessed the PCR reads via MiXCR and lists one record per CDR3 protein. The table includes 200,000 to 250,000 distinct CDR3 sequences, around 9.6% detected once. This specimen consisted of PBMCs from the stem cell graft donor, obtained from the stem cell graft. These receptors all come from a human donor who donated a stem cell graft to a child with acute lymphoblastic leukemia. Both conserved end residues are part of each CDR3. A D gene is named only where the DNA matches it firmly. Rows give clone size only sometimes, using once, few, many, or a class for an expanded clone.

size: NA; D: NA; V: TRBV5-6; J: TRBJ1-1; length: 13; CDR3: CASSLGSRLEAFF; DNA: TGTGCCAGCAGCTTGGGAAGTAGACTTGAAGCTTTCTTT
size: NA; D: NA; V: TRBV6-1; J: TRBJ2-3; length: 17; CDR3: CASSDLRGGAGTDTQYF; DNA: TGTGCCAGCAGTGATTTACGAGGGGGGGCTGGCACAGATACGCAGTATTTT
size: few; D: NA; V: TRBV29-1; J: TRBJ2-7; length: 13; CDR3: CSVSRGGLYEQYF; DNA: TGCAGCGTGTCCCGCGGGGGCCTCTACGAGCAGTACTTC
size: NA; D: NA; V: TRBV20-1; J: TRBJ2-7; length: 12; CDR3: CSASDGPYEQYF; DNA: TGCAGTGCTTCGGACGGGCCCTACGAGCAGTACTTC
size: few; D: TRBD1; V: TRBV6-5; J: TRBJ2-1; length: 15; CDR3: CASSYWGQGPNEQFF; DNA: TGTGCCAGCAGTTACTGGGGACAGGGCCCCAATGAGCAGTTCTTC
size: NA; D: TRBD1; V: TRBV6-5; J: TRBJ2-2; length: 16; CDR3: CASSYSLDRDTGELFF; DNA: TGTGCCAGCAGTTACTCATTGGACAGGGACACCGGGGAGCTGTTTTTT
size: few; D: NA; V: TRBV7-2; J: TRBJ2-7; length: 13; CDR3: CASSLNRAGEQYF; DNA: TGTGCCAGCAGCTTAAACAGGGCGGGAGAGCAGTACTTC
size: few; D: NA; V: TRBV7-2; J: TRBJ2-5; length: 11; CDR3: CASSAYETQYF; DNA: TGTGCCAGCAGCGCCTACGAGACCCAGTACTTC
size: few; D: TRBD1; V: TRBV30; J: TRBJ1-2; length: 13; CDR3: CAWRGDSDYGYTF; DNA: TGTGCCTGGAGAGGGGACAGTGACTATGGCTACACCTTC
size: few; D: TRBD1; V: TRBV6-4; J: TRBJ2-1; length: 18; CDR3: CASSPRRGTGGEPNEQFF; DNA: TGTGCCAGCAGTCCCCGCCGAGGGACAGGGGGGGAACCCAATGAGCAGTTCTTC
size: few; D: NA; V: TRBV29-1; J: TRBJ2-1; length: 13; CDR3: CSARPGHLNEQFF; DNA: TGCAGCGCTCGACCGGGACACCTCAATGAGCAGTTCTTC
size: NA; D: NA; V: TRBV27; J: TRBJ2-3; length: 16; CDR3: CASSLASGAYTDTQYF; DNA: TGTGCCAGCAGTTTAGCTTCAGGGGCTTACACAGATACGCAGTATTTT
size: NA; D: TRBD2; V: TRBV11-2; J: TRBJ2-2; length: 17; CDR3: CASSLVSSGGGAGELFF; DNA: TGTGCCAGCAGCTTGGTTTCGAGCGGGGGAGGAGCCGGGGAGCTGTTTTTT
size: few; D: TRBD1; V: TRBV5-6; J: TRBJ2-5; length: 15; CDR3: CASSLATGESSPQYF; DNA: TGTGCCAGCAGCTTGGCGACAGGGGAGAGCTCTCCCCAGTACTTC
size: many; D: NA; V: TRBV3-1; J: TRBJ2-5; length: 17; CDR3: CASSQVVGDLMEETQYF; DNA: TGTGCCAGCAGCCAAGTGGTAGGGGATCTAATGGAGGAGACCCAGTACTTC
size: many; D: NA; V: TRBV5-1; J: TRBJ2-3; length: 17; CDR3: CASSLVGNPITTDTQYF; DNA: TGCGCCAGCAGCTTGGTAGGGAACCCGATCACCACAGATACGCAGTATTTT
size: many; D: TRBD1; V: TRBV6-5; J: TRBJ1-1; length: 14; CDR3: CASSYSDRVIYAFF; DNA: TGTGCCAGCAGTTACTCGGACAGGGTAATATACGCTTTCTTT
size: many; D: NA; V: TRBV24-1; J: TRBJ2-1; length: 15; CDR3: CATSDFLQGYNEQFF; DNA: TGTGCCACCAGTGATTTTTTACAGGGTTACAATGAGCAGTTCTTC
size: NA; D: NA; V: TRBV5-1; J: TRBJ1-4; length: 20; CDR3: CASSLGLRARGDTTNEKLFF; DNA: TGCGCCAGCAGCTTGGGATTACGGGCCAGAGGGGATACAACTAATGAAAAACTGTTTTTT
size: few; D: NA; V: TRBV5-8; J: TRBJ1-6; length: 16; CDR3: CASSLVVASLNSPLHF; DNA: TGTGCCAGCAGCTTGGTGGTGGCCTCGCTAAATTCACCCCTCCACTTT
size: NA; D: TRBD1; V: TRBV4-3; J: TRBJ2-7; length: 16; CDR3: CASSRENRDRAYEQYF; DNA: TGCGCCAGCAGCCGAGAAAACCGGGACAGGGCCTACGAGCAGTACTTC
size: many; D: TRBD1; V: TRBV2; J: TRBJ1-4; length: 15; CDR3: CASSEGTGGTEKLFF; DNA: TGTGCCAGCAGTGAGGGAACAGGGGGTACTGAAAAACTGTTTTTT
size: NA; D: NA; V: TRBV25-1; J: TRBJ2-5; length: 15; CDR3: CASSVGGGFQETQYF; DNA: TGTGCCAGCAGTGTTGGCGGGGGCTTCCAAGAGACCCAGTACTTC
size: many; D: TRBD1; V: TRBV6-5; J: TRBJ1-4; length: 13; CDR3: CASSFGQATGLFF; DNA: TGTGCCAGCAGTTTTGGACAGGCCACCGGCCTGTTTTTT
size: few; D: NA; V: TRBV10-2; J: TRBJ1-2; length: 17; CDR3: CASSAFGVGEGGGGYTF; DNA: TGCGCCAGCAGTGCCTTCGGGGTGGGGGAAGGTGGAGGTGGCTACACCTTC
size: many; D: NA; V: TRBV7-2; J: TRBJ2-2; length: 12; CDR3: CASSSVLRELFF; DNA: TGTGCCAGCAGCTCGGTTCTGAGGGAGCTGTTTTTT
size: NA; D: TRBD1; V: TRBV2; J: TRBJ2-5; length: 14; CDR3: CASTGQGSQETQYF; DNA: TGTGCCAGCACAGGACAGGGATCCCAAGAGACCCAGTACTTC
size: many; D: NA; V: TRBV5-1; J: TRBJ2-3; length: 12; CDR3: CASSSVMDTQYF; DNA: TGCGCCAGCAGCTCTGTCATGGATACGCAGTATTTT
size: NA; D: NA; V: TRBV5-5; J: TRBJ1-1; length: 14; CDR3: CASSLVTGPTEAFF; DNA: TGTGCCAGCAGCTTGGTCACGGGTCCCACTGAAGCTTTCTTT
size: NA; D: NA; V: TRBV28; J: TRBJ2-1; length: 14; CDR3: CATGVGTAYNEQFF; DNA: TGTGCCACGGGGGTCGGGACAGCGTACAATGAGCAGTTCTTC
size: NA; D: NA; V: TRBV5-1; J: TRBJ2-2; length: 17; CDR3: CASSWDHGGSNTGELFF; DNA: TGCGCCAGCAGCTGGGACCATGGGGGGTCAAACACCGGGGAGCTGTTTTTT
size: many; D: TRBD2; V: TRBV5-1; J: TRBJ2-7; length: 17; CDR3: CASSLAPAAGAIYEQYF; DNA: TGCGCCAGCAGCTTGGCGCCGGCAGCGGGGGCGATCTACGAGCAGTACTTC
size: NA; D: NA; V: TRBV5-1; J: TRBJ1-1; length: 16; CDR3: CASSLVFSGLNTEAFF; DNA: TGCGCCAGCAGCTTGGTATTTTCGGGGTTGAACACTGAAGCTTTCTTT
size: many; D: TRBD2; V: TRBV5-5; J: TRBJ2-3; length: 15; CDR3: CASSPRLAGEDTQYF; DNA: TGTGCCAGCAGCCCCCGACTAGCGGGGGAAGATACGCAGTATTTT
size: few; D: NA; V: TRBV5-1; J: TRBJ2-7; length: 15; CDR3: CASSLAGTGSYEQYF; DNA: TGCGCCAGCAGCTTGGCCGGGACGGGCTCCTACGAGCAGTACTTC
size: NA; D: TRBD2; V: TRBV7-2; J: TRBJ2-5; length: 15; CDR3: CASSLVGAGAETQYF; DNA: TGTGCCAGCAGCTTAGTAGGAGCGGGGGCAGAGACCCAGTACTTC
size: many; D: NA; V: TRBV27; J: TRBJ2-6; length: 15; CDR3: CASSARGSGANVLTF; DNA: TGTGCCAGCAGTGCGCGCGGCTCTGGGGCCAACGTCCTGACTTTC
size: many; D: NA; V: TRBV9; J: TRBJ1-4; length: 17; CDR3: CASSVGWGAQKNEKLFF; DNA: TGTGCCAGCAGCGTAGGATGGGGGGCGCAGAAAAATGAAAAACTGTTTTTT
size: many; D: NA; V: TRBV10-3; J: TRBJ2-7; length: 14; CDR3: CAISPDSSSYEQYF; DNA: TGTGCCATCAGCCCCGACAGTAGCTCCTACGAGCAGTACTTC
size: few; D: NA; V: TRBV5-1; J: TRBJ2-3; length: 15; CDR3: CASNPEGFSTDTQYF; DNA: TGCGCCAGCAACCCGGAGGGTTTTTCCACAGATACGCAGTATTTT
size: many; D: NA; V: TRBV10-3; J: TRBJ2-3; length: 11; CDR3: CAISSTDTQYF; DNA: TGTGCCATCAGTAGCACAGATACGCAGTATTTT
size: few; D: TRBD2; V: TRBV12-3/TRBV12-4; J: TRBJ2-7; length: 15; CDR3: CASSLAGTSAYEQYF; DNA: TGTGCCAGCAGTTTAGCCGGGACTAGCGCCTACGAGCAGTACTTC
size: many; D: TRBD2; V: TRBV2; J: TRBJ2-3; length: 16; CDR3: CASRALAGVETDTQYF; DNA: TGTGCCAGCAGAGCTCTAGCGGGGGTAGAGACAGATACGCAGTATTTT
size: NA; D: TRBD2; V: TRBV4-2; J: TRBJ2-2; length: 18; CDR3: CASSKKGLAGTNTGELFF; DNA: TGTGCCAGCAGCAAAAAGGGACTAGCGGGGACGAACACCGGGGAGCTGTTTTTT
size: many; D: TRBD1; V: TRBV6-5; J: TRBJ2-5; length: 15; CDR3: CASSYDRGGRETQYF; DNA: TGTGCCAGCAGTTATGATCGAGGGGGCCGAGAGACCCAGTACTTC
size: many; D: NA; V: TRBV6-5; J: TRBJ1-1; length: 13; CDR3: CASSRPMNTEAFF; DNA: TGTGCCAGCAGCCGACCAATGAACACTGAAGCTTTCTTT